The sample holds a few counts of the clone carrying this T cell receptor (beta chain). The data were obtained in a study of blood T cell repertoires in COVID-19. The trim removed 6 bases at V and 7 bases at J, leaving 5 bases unmatched. The CDR3 is 14 residues long. Germline values: CDR1 SNHLY, CDR2 FYNNEI. Authors' analysis steps: Researchers report that nucleated cell counts were estimated from reference gene primer amplification. Profiling relied on immunoSEQ multiplex PCR, and the TCRdb table lists in-frame clones only, not all of them. The V and J calls and the clone size are those of that table, but D and trimming were determined from the DNA. The sample yields over 200,000 clones, about 89% seen once.

The chain recombines TRBV2 with TRBJ2-1; 11 bases agree with TRBD2. The TCR sequence derives from a man aged 40-49 years who had recovered from COVID-19. The sample taken for sequencing was peripheral blood. The DNA for the CDR3 is TGTGCCAGCAGGGGACTAGCGGCCTTGAATGAGCAGTTCTTC. It specifies CASRGLAALNEQFF.